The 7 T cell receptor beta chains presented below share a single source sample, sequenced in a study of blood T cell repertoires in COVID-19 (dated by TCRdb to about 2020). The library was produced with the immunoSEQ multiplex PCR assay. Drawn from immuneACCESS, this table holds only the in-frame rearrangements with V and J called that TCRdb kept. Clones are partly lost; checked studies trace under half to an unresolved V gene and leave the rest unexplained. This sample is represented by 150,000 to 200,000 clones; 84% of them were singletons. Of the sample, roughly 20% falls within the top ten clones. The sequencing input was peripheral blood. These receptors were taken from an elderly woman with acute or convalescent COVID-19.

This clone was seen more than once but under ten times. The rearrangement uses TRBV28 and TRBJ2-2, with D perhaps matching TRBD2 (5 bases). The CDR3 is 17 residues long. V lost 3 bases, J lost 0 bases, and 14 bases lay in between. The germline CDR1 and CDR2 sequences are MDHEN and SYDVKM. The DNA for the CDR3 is TGTGCCAGCAGTTTGGATCGGCGGGCCGCGAACACCGGGGAGCTGTTTTTT. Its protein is CASSLDRRAANTGELFF.

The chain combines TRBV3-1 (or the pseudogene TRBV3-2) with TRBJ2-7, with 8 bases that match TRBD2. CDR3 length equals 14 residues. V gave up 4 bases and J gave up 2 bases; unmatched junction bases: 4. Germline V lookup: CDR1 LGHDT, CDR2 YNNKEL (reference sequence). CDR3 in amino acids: CASSLGTSAYEQYF. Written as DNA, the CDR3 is TGTGCCAGCAGCCTCGGGACTAGTGCCTACGAGCAGTACTTC.

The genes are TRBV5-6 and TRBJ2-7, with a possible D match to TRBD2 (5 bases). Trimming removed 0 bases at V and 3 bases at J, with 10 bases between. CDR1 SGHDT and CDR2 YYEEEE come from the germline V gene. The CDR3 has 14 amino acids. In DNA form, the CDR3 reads TGTGCCAGCAGCTTGGGGCTTCGGGACTACGAGCAGTACTTC. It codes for CASSLGLRDYEQYF.

In DNA, the CDR3 is TGTGCCAGCAGCCAATTGAACAGGGTCCGGATAAGCTACACCTTC. Translating gives CASSQLNRVRISYTF. This chain connects TRBV3-1 (or the pseudogene TRBV3-2) to TRBJ1-2; maybe TRBD1 (6 bases). Germline CDR1 and CDR2: LGHDT and YNNKEL (reference sequence). V lost 2 bases, J lost 9 bases, and 19 bases lay in between. The CDR3 consists of 15 residues.

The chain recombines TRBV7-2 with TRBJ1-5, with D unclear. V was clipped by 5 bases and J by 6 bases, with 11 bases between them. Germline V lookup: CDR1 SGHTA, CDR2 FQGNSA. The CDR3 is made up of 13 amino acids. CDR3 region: CASSPHGGQPQHF. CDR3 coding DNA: TGTGCCAGCAGCCCTCACGGAGGTCAGCCCCAGCATTTT.

The CDR3 DNA is TGCGCCAGCAGCATAGACAGGGCGACAATGGATGAGCAGTTCTTC. It translates to CASSIDRATMDEQFF. J is TRBJ2-1 and V is TRBV5-1; 7 bases fit TRBD1. The germline V gene has CDR1 SGHRS and CDR2 YFSETQ. Unmatched junction bases numbered 12, after V lost 4 bases and J lost 8 bases. The CDR3 has 15 amino acids.

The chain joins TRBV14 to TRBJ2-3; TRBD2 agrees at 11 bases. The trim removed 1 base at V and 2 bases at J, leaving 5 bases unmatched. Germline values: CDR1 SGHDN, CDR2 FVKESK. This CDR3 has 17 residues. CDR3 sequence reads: CASSQARLAGNTDTQYF. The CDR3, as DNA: TGTGCCAGCAGCCAAGCCCGACTAGCGGGAAACACAGATACGCAGTATTTT. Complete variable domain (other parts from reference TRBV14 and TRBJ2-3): EAGVTQFPSHSVIEKGQTVTLRCDPISGHDNLYWYRRVMGKEIKFLLHFVKESKQDESGMPNNRFLAERTGGTYSTLKVQPAELEDSGVYFCASSQARLAGNTDTQYFGPGTRLTVL.